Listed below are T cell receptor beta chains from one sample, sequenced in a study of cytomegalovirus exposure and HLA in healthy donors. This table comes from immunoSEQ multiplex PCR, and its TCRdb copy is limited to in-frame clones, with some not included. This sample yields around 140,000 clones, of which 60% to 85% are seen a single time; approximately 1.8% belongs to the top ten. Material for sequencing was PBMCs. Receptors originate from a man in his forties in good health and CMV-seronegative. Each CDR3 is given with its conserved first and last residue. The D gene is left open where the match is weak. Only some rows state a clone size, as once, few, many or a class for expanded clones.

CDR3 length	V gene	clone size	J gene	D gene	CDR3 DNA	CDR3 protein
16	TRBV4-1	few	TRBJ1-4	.	TGCGCCAGCAGCCCCTTAATAGTGTCCACTAATGAAAAACTGTTTTTT	CASSPLIVSTNEKLFF
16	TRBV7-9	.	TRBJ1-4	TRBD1	TGTGCCAGCAGCTCTTACGGCGGGACAGGGGGTGAAAAACTGTTTTTT	CASSSYGGTGGEKLFF
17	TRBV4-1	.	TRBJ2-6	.	TGCGCCAGCAGCCTTGATCGCCGTGGAGGGAAGGCCAACGTCCTGACTTTC	CASSLDRRGGKANVLTF
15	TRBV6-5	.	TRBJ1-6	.	TGTGCCAGCAGTTTACCAAACCAGGGAAATTCACCCCTCCACTTT	CASSLPNQGNSPLHF
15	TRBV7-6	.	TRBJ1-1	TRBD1	TGTGCCAGCAGCCGGACAGGGAACTTAAACACTGAAGCTTTCTTT	CASSRTGNLNTEAFF
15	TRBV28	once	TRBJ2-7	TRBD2	TGTGCCAGCAGTTTGGGACTAGCGGGAGCCTACGAGCAGTACTTC	CASSLGLAGAYEQYF
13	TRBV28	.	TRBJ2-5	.	TGTGCCAGCAGTTTTCCGGGGAAAGAGACCCAGTACTTC	CASSFPGKETQYF
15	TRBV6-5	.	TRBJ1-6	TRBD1	TGTGCCAGCAGTTACTCTTGGACAGGGGGCGGACCCCTCCACTTT	CASSYSWTGGGPLHF
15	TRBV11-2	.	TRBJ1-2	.	TGTGCCAGCAGCTTAGATAGTGAACAGGGCCAGGGCTACACCTTC	CASSLDSEQGQGYTF
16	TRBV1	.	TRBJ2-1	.	TGCACCAGCAGCCAAGTTCAACTAGATCATTGGTATGAGCAGTTCTTC	CTSSQVQLDHWYEQFF
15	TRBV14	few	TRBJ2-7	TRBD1	TGTGCCAGCAGCCGGACAGGGGGCTATCTCTACGAGCAGTACTTC	CASSRTGGYLYEQYF
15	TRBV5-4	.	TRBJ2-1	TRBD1	TGTGCCAGCAGCCCGGACAGGGTTGGTTTCAATGAGCAGTTCTTC	CASSPDRVGFNEQFF
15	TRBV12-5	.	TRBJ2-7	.	TGTGCTAGTGGTTTACAGGCTACAGAGATCTACGAGCAGTACTTC	CASGLQATEIYEQYF
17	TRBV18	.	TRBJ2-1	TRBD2	TGTGCCAGCTCACCACTCCAGCGGGAGGTCCGCGCTAGGGAGCAGTTCTTC	CASSPLQREVRAREQFF
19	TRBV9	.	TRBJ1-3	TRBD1	TGTGCCAGCAGCGCCGGGGACAGGGCCGTTACCGTCTCTGGAAACACCATATATTTT	CASSAGDRAVTVSGNTIYF
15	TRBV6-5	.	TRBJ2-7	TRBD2	TGTGCCAGCAGTTGGACTAGCGGGGGGGCTTACGAGCAGTACTTC	CASSWTSGGAYEQYF
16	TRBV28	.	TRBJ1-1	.	TGTGCCAGCAGTTTAAGGTTCCTGCAGGGTGGGACTGAAGCTTTCTTT	CASSLRFLQGGTEAFF
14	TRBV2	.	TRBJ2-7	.	TGTGCCATAACCCCCCTAGCGCCCACCTACGAGCAGTACTTC	CAITPLAPTYEQYF
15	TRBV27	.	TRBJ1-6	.	TGTGCCAGCAGTCCCCTGACAGGCCCGAATTCACCCCTCCACTTT	CASSPLTGPNSPLHF
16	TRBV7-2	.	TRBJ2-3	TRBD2	TGTGCCAGCAGCGGTACTAGCGGGGGGGCCATGAATACGCAGTATTTT	CASSGTSGGAMNTQYF
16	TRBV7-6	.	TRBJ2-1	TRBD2	TGTGCCAGCAGCCCACCGGGACTACGGGTCCACAATGAGCAGTTCTTC	CASSPPGLRVHNEQFF
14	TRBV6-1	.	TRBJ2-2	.	TGTGCCAGCAGCTGGGCGGGAATGGGCGGGGAGCTGTTTTTT	CASSWAGMGGELFF
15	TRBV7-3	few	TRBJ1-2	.	TGTGCCAGCAGCTTAGTTGGCGGCGACTACAATGGCTACACCTTC	CASSLVGGDYNGYTF
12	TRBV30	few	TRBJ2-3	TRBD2	TGTGCCTGGAGCAGCGGGAGAGATACGCAGTATTTT	CAWSSGRDTQYF
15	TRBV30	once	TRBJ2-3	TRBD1	TGTGCCTGGAGTAGGCGGCAGGGGGCAGCAGATACGCAGTATTTT	CAWSRRQGAADTQYF